Listed below are T cell receptor beta chains from one sample, sequenced in a study of T cell repertoires in cytomegalovirus infection. Each CDR3 protein is one row after TCRdb ran MiXCR on the reads. This sample carries around 300,000 distinct CDR3 sequences, 9% to 9.5% of them seen once, and the ten largest clones take over 3.5%. The sample was PBMCs. These TCRs come from a human donor in good health (CMV status not recorded). Some clones in this sample may be carry-over from other donors' samples. CDR3s include the opening cysteine and the closing phenylalanine or tryptophan. D genes are given only for firm matches. Clone size is shown for a subset of rows, as once, few, many or a class of expanded clone.

abundance	v_gene	j_gene	d_gene	CDR3aa	CDR3nt
NA	TRBV6-6	TRBJ1-2	NA	CASSYEPAHGYTF	TGTGCCAGCAGTTACGAGCCGGCCCATGGCTACACCTTC
many	TRBV7-2	TRBJ2-3	NA	CASSRIGFTQYF	TGTGCCAGCAGCCGGATAGGGTTCACGCAGTATTTT
many	TRBV19	TRBJ1-1	NA	CASSMGRSNTEAFF	TGTGCCAGTAGTATGGGCAGATCGAACACTGAAGCTTTCTTT
many	TRBV11-2	TRBJ2-5	NA	CASSLGVLAETQYF	TGTGCCAGCAGCTTAGGCGTTTTAGCGGAGACCCAGTACTTC
NA	TRBV24-1	TRBJ2-1	NA	CATSDQGPEQFF	TGTGCCACCAGTGATCAGGGCCCTGAGCAGTTCTTC
many	TRBV11-1	TRBJ2-5	TRBD1	CATRGPKETQYF	TGTGCCACCAGGGGGCCGAAAGAGACCCAGTACTTC
NA	TRBV2	TRBJ2-7	NA	CASSPIEVLYEQYF	TGTGCCAGCAGTCCTATAGAAGTTCTATACGAGCAGTACTTC
few	TRBV29-1	TRBJ1-1	NA	CSVTYDGSAFF	TGCAGCGTGACTTACGATGGATCCGCCTTCTTT
NA	TRBV28	TRBJ1-1	NA	CASSAAGTNTEAFF	TGTGCCAGCAGTGCCGCAGGGACGAACACTGAAGCTTTCTTT
NA	TRBV7-7	TRBJ2-2	TRBD2	CASSKLAGGPAGELFF	TGTGCCAGCAGCAAACTAGCGGGGGGGCCGGCCGGGGAGCTGTTTTTT
NA	TRBV25-1	TRBJ2-2	NA	CAARDSMNTGELFF	TGTGCCGCTAGAGACTCCATGAACACCGGGGAGCTGTTTTTT
many	TRBV7-2	TRBJ2-5	NA	CASSLPSKETQYF	TGTGCCAGCAGCTTACCTAGTAAAGAGACCCAGTACTTC
few	TRBV28	TRBJ2-4	TRBD2	CASSKGSGRDIQYF	TGTGCCAGCAGTAAGGGTAGCGGGAGAGACATTCAGTACTTC
few	TRBV7-2	TRBJ1-5	NA	CASSARGGQPQHF	TGTGCCAGCAGCGCGAGGGGGGGCCAGCCCCAGCATTTT
many	TRBV7-7	TRBJ2-5	NA	CASSPRRYQETQYF	TGTGCCAGCAGCCCCCGACGCTACCAAGAGACCCAGTACTTC
NA	TRBV4-2	TRBJ1-6	NA	CASSQDLGVRQSPLHF	TGTGCCAGCAGCCAAGATCTTGGGGTTAGACAGTCACCCCTCCACTTT
many	TRBV19	TRBJ2-1	NA	CASSTRGREQFF	TGTGCCAGTAGTACGCGGGGGCGTGAGCAGTTCTTC
few	TRBV20-1	TRBJ2-5	TRBD2	CSASIGVAGVPKYF	TGCAGTGCTTCCATCGGAGTAGCGGGGGTCCCTAAGTACTTC
few	TRBV7-2	TRBJ1-1	NA	CASSSRGGKAFF	TGTGCCAGCAGCTCAAGGGGGGGGAAGGCTTTCTTT
NA	TRBV5-4	TRBJ1-5	NA	CASSLESGPQHF	TGTGCCAGCAGCTTGGAGTCGGGGCCCCAGCATTTT
many	TRBV7-2	TRBJ2-3	NA	CASSPILADRTDTQYF	TGTGCCAGCAGCCCAATTCTAGCAGACCGAACAGATACGCAGTATTTT
many	TRBV29-1	TRBJ1-1	NA	CSAGKDPVTEAFF	TGCAGCGCCGGGAAGGACCCAGTCACTGAAGCTTTCTTT
many	TRBV7-2	TRBJ2-7	TRBD1	CASRQSGPGGYEQYF	TGTGCCAGCAGACAATCTGGTCCAGGGGGCTACGAGCAGTACTTC
few	TRBV20-1	TRBJ2-1	TRBD2	CSARIPGLAGRNEQFF	TGCAGTGCCAGAATTCCGGGACTAGCGGGCAGGAATGAGCAGTTCTTC
NA	TRBV20-1	TRBJ1-2	NA	CSASASGYGYTF	TGCAGTGCTAGCGCGTCAGGCTATGGCTACACCTTC
few	TRBV7-2	TRBJ1-1	NA	CASSTGRGARTEAFF	TGTGCCAGCAGTACTGGCCGGGGGGCGCGGACTGAAGCTTTCTTT
many	TRBV7-2	TRBJ2-3	TRBD1	CASSLAHGQGTDTQYF	TGTGCCAGCAGCTTAGCGCATGGACAGGGCACAGATACGCAGTATTTT
many	TRBV7-9	TRBJ1-3	NA	CASSSSTGPGNTIYF	TGTGCCAGCAGCTCCTCGACAGGCCCTGGAAACACCATATATTTT
NA	TRBV7-2	TRBJ1-2	NA	CASSLVWERYTF	TGTGCCAGCAGCTTAGTGTGGGAGCGCTACACCTTC
many	TRBV19	TRBJ2-1	TRBD2	CASRTQTSGTNNEQFF	TGTGCCAGTAGGACCCAGACTAGCGGGACAAACAATGAGCAGTTCTTC
NA	TRBV4-3	TRBJ1-1	NA	CASSQATGMHTEAFF	TGCGCCAGCAGCCAAGCTACAGGGATGCACACTGAAGCTTTCTTT
few	TRBV28	TRBJ1-1	NA	CASSRTWGSNTEAFF	TGTGCCAGCAGCCGTACTTGGGGGAGTAACACTGAAGCTTTCTTT
NA	TRBV28	TRBJ2-1	NA	CASLKPPSYNEQFF	TGTGCCAGCCTCAAGCCGCCCAGTTACAATGAGCAGTTCTTC
NA	TRBV12-3/TRBV12-4	TRBJ1-6	NA	CASTTKGNQNSYNSPLHF	TGTGCCAGCACTACAAAGGGGAACCAAAACTCCTATAATTCACCCCTCCACTTT
NA	TRBV7-2	TRBJ2-5	NA	CASSFEALRGPGAQYF	TGTGCCAGCAGCTTCGAGGCCCTTCGAGGCCCGGGGGCCCAGTACTTC
NA	TRBV3-1	TRBJ1-1	NA	CASSQDREAFF	TGTGCCAGCAGCCAAGACCGCGAAGCTTTCTTT
NA	TRBV7-6	TRBJ2-7	TRBD2	CASSSKAGGVAEQYF	TGTGCCAGCAGCTCCAAAGCGGGAGGAGTAGCCGAGCAGTACTTC
NA	TRBV7-9	TRBJ2-2	NA	CASTPQESINTGELFF	TGTGCCAGCACCCCCCAAGAGAGTATTAACACCGGGGAGCTGTTTTTT
many	TRBV6-2/TRBV6-3	TRBJ2-5	NA	CASGVHRVGQETQYF	TGTGCCAGCGGGGTCCACAGGGTAGGCCAAGAGACCCAGTACTTC
NA	TRBV7-2	TRBJ1-3	TRBD1	CASSLMGQGVNTIYF	TGTGCCAGCAGCTTGATGGGACAGGGAGTCAACACCATATATTTT
NA	TRBV3-1	TRBJ2-3	NA	CASSQEVRETDTQYF	TGTGCCAGCAGCCAAGAGGTCAGGGAAACAGATACGCAGTATTTT
few	TRBV20-1	TRBJ2-7	NA	CSARDPQSSYEQYF	TGCAGTGCTAGAGATCCCCAGAGCTCCTACGAGCAGTACTTC
few	TRBV29-1	TRBJ1-4	NA	CSVTVTNEKLFF	TGCAGCGTAACAGTGACTAATGAAAAACTGTTTTTT
many	TRBV7-2	TRBJ1-4	NA	CASSFQGSTTNEKLFF	TGTGCCAGCAGCTTTCAGGGATCTACAACTAATGAAAAACTGTTTTTT
many	TRBV6-1	TRBJ2-5	NA	CASTQPGQQETQYF	TGTGCCAGCACCCAGCCGGGACAACAAGAGACCCAGTACTTC